The rows below give T cell receptor beta chains drawn from one sample of a study of T cells after yellow fever vaccination. TCRdb reprocessed the 5' RACE reads via MiXCR and lists one record per CDR3 protein. Of 200,000 to 300,000 distinct CDR3 sequences in the sample, around 13% were seen once. Material: CD4+ T cells sorted from PBMCs, obtained 45 days after the yellow fever booster vaccination. Every receptor here comes from a man between 25 and 39 years old who received the YFV17D yellow fever vaccine. CDR3s include the opening cysteine and the closing phenylalanine or tryptophan. D genes are given only for firm matches. Some rows mark clone size as missing; the rest say once, few, many or name a class of expanded clone.

size	V	J	D	DNA	CDR3
few	TRBV12-3/TRBV12-4	TRBJ2-3	TRBD2	TGTGCCAGCAGATGGGGACTAGCGGGAGGGATGGATACGCAGTATTTT	CASRWGLAGGMDTQYF
-	TRBV24-1	TRBJ1-2	-	TGTGCCACCAGTGATAGGACAGCATATGGCTACACCTTC	CATSDRTAYGYTF
-	TRBV2	TRBJ2-1	TRBD2	TGTGCCTGCCGAGCGGGAGGGTCGGATGAGCAGTTCTTC	CACRAGGSDEQFF
few	TRBV10-3	TRBJ2-1	-	TGTGCCATCACTTCAAGGAATGAGCAGTTCTTC	CAITSRNEQFF
-	TRBV5-1	TRBJ2-7	TRBD1	TGCGCCAGCAGCGCCCGGGACAGGATTTCCTACGAGCAGTACTTC	CASSARDRISYEQYF
few	TRBV12-3/TRBV12-4	TRBJ2-3	-	TGTGCCAGCAGTTTAAGTCTGGATACGGATACGCAGTATTTT	CASSLSLDTDTQYF
-	TRBV7-3	TRBJ2-3	-	TGTGCCAGCAGCTTAACGCTGGCTTCTTCAGATACGCAGTATTTT	CASSLTLASSDTQYF
-	TRBV20-1	TRBJ2-1	-	TGCAGTGCTACGGAGGATGAGCAGTTCTTC	CSATEDEQFF
few	TRBV2	TRBJ1-5	-	TGTGCCAGCACTCGAGACAGTCAAGATCAGCCCCAGCATTTT	CASTRDSQDQPQHF
-	TRBV19	TRBJ2-1	-	TGTGCCAGTAGTATTCGCGGGATCTACAATGAGCAGTTCTTC	CASSIRGIYNEQFF
-	TRBV5-1	TRBJ2-1	-	TGCGCCAGCAGTTATACCACTAGCTCCTACAATGAGCAGTTCTTC	CASSYTTSSYNEQFF
-	TRBV11-2	TRBJ2-7	TRBD2	TGTGCCAGCAGCTTAGGACCTCAACTCGGGGGGAGGTCCTACGAGCAGTACTTC	CASSLGPQLGGRSYEQYF
few	TRBV5-1	TRBJ1-2	-	TGCGCCAGCAGCTTGGATTCTTCCTATGGCTACACCTTC	CASSLDSSYGYTF
-	TRBV20-1	TRBJ2-3	TRBD1	TGCAGTGCTAGAGGTTTAGGACAGGGGAGTGCAGATACGCAGTATTTT	CSARGLGQGSADTQYF
-	TRBV27	TRBJ1-5	-	TGTGCCAGCAGTTTATCCAGGGCTCAGCCCCAGCATTTT	CASSLSRAQPQHF
-	TRBV3-1	TRBJ2-7	-	TGTGCCAGCAGCCAAGCTTCCTACGAGCAGTACTTC	CASSQASYEQYF
-	TRBV4-3	TRBJ2-1	TRBD2	TGCGCCAGCAGCCAAGACCCCCCTAGCGGAAGAACAAACAATGAGCAGTTCTTC	CASSQDPPSGRTNNEQFF
many	TRBV21-1	TRBJ2-5	-	TGTGCCAGCATTACCTCTGAGCGGGCCCAGTACTTC	CASITSERAQYF